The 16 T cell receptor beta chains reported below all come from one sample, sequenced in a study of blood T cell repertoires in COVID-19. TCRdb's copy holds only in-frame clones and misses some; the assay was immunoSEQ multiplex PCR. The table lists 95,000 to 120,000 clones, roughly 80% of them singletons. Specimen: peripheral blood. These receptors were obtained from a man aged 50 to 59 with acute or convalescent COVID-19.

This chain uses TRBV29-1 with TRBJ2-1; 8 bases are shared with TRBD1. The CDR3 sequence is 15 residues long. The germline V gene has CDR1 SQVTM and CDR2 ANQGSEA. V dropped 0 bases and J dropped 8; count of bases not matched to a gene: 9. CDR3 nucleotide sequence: TGCAGCGTTGAAGATAGTACAGGGGGTGTATATGAGCAGTTCTTC. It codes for CSVEDSTGGVYEQFF.

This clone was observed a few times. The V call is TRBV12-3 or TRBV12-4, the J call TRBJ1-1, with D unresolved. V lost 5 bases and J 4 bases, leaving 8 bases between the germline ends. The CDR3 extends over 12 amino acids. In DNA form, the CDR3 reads TGTGCCAGCAGTAGGAGCGGCACTGAAGCTTTCTTT. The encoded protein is CASSRSGTEAFF.

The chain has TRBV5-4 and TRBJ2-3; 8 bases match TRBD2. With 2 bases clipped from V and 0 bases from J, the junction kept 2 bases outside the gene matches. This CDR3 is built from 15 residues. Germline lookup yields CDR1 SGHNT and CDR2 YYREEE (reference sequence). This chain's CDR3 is CASSFAGGSTDTQYF. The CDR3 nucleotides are TGTGCCAGCAGCTTTGCGGGGGGTAGCACAGATACGCAGTATTTT.

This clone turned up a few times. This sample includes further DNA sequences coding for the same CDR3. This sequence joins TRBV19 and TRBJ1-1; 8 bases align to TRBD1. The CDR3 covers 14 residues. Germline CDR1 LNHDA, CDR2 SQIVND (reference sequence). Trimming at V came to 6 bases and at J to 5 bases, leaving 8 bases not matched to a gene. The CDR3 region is CASSPDRAGTEAFF. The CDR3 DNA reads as TGTGCCAGTAGCCCGGACAGGGCGGGAACTGAAGCTTTCTTT. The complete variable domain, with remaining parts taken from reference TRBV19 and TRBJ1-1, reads DGGITQSPKYLFRKEGQNVTLSCEQNLNHDAMYWYRQDPGQGLRLIYYSQIVNDFQKGDIAEGYSVSREKKESFPLTVTSAQKNPTAFYLCASSPDRAGTEAFFGQGTRLTVV.

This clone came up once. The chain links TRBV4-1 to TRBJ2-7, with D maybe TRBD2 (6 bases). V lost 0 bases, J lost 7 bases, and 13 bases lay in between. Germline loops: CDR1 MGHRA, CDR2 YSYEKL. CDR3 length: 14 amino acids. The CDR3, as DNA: TGCGCCAGCAGCCAAGAACCCGGGAGTGAGGAGCAGTACTTC. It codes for CASSQEPGSEEQYF.

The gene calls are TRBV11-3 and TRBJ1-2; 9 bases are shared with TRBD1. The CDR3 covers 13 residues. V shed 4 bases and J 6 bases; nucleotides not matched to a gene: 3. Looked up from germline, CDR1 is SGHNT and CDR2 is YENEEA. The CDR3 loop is CASSSDRGHGYTF. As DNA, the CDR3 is TGTGCCAGCAGCTCGGACAGGGGCCATGGCTACACCTTC.

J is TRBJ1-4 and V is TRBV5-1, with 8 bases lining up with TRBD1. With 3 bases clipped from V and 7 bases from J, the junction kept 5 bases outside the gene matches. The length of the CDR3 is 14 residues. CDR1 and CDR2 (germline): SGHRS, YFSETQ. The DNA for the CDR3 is TGCGCCAGCAGCTCACAGGGGGGGCGTGAAAAACTGTTTTTT. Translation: CASSSQGGREKLFF.

The CDR3 DNA follows: TGTGCCAGCAGTGACAGGGCTGAAGCTTTCTTT. It is translated as CASSDRAEAFF. The rearrangement links TRBV2 to TRBJ1-1; D may be TRBD1 (5 bases). V lost 3 bases, J lost 6 bases, and 5 bases lay in between. The CDR3 consists of 11 residues. Germline V gene lookup returns CDR1 SNHLY and CDR2 FYNNEI.

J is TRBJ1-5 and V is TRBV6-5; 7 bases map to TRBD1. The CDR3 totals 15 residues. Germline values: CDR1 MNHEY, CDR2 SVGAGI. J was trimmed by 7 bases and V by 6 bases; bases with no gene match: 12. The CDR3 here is CASRQDRKAEQPQHF. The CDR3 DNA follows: TGTGCCAGCAGGCAGGACAGGAAGGCGGAACAGCCCCAGCATTTT.

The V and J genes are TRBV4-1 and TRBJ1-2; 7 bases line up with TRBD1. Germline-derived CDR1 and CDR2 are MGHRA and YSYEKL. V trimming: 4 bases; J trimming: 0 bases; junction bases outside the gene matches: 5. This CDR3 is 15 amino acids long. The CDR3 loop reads CASSPTGKANYGYTF. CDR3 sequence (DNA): TGCGCCAGCAGCCCGACAGGGAAAGCTAACTATGGCTACACCTTC.

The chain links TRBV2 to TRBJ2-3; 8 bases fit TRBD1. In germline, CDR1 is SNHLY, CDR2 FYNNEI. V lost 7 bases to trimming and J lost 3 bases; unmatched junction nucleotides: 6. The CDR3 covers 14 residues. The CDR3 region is CASKRTGKTDTQYF. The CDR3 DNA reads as TGTGCCAGCAAGAGGACAGGGAAAACAGATACGCAGTATTTT.

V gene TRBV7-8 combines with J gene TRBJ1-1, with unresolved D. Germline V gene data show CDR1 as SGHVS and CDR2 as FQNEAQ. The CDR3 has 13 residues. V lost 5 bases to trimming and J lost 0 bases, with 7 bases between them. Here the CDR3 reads CASSRRVNTEAFF. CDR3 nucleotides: TGTGCCAGCAGCCGGAGAGTGAACACTGAAGCTTTCTTT.

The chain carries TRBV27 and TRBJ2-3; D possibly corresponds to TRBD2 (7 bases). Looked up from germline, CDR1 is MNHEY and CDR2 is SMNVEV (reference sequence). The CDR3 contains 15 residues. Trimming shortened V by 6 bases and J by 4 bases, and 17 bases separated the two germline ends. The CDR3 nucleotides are TGTGCCAGCAGCCCGTGGGGGGGCCGGGCAGATACGCAGTATTTT. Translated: CASSPWGGRADTQYF.

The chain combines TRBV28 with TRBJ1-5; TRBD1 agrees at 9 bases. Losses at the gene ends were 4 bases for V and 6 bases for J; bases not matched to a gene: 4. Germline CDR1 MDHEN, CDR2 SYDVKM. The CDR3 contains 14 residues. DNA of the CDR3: TGTGCCAGCAGTTCGGGACAGGGTACTCAGCCCCAGCATTTT. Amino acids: CASSSGQGTQPQHF.

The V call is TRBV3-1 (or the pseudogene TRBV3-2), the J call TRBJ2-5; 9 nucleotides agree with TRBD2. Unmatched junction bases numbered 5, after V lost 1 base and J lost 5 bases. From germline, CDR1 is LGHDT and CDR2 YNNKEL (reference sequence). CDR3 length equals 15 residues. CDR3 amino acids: CASSQGGGAGETQYF. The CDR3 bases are TGTGCCAGCAGCCAAGGCGGGGGGGCCGGGGAGACCCAGTACTTC.

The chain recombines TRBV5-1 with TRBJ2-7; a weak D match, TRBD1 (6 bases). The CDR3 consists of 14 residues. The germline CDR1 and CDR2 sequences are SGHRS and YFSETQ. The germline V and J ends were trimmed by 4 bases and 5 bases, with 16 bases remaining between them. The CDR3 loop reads CASSMGASSDEQYV. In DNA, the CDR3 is TGCGCCAGCAGCATGGGGGCTTCTTCGGACGAGCAGTACGTC.